This paragraph reports one T cell receptor beta chain. This entry belongs to a study of a mutant IDH1 vaccine in newly diagnosed glioma. On the study more broadly: Most patients had radiochemotherapy with temozolomide before enrollment; others had one alone.

Some clones are missing from TCRdb's copy, which holds only in-frame ones; the method was immunoSEQ multiplex PCR. The table has 55,000 to 70,000 clones, roughly 78% seen once; the top ten hold around 8.5%. This sample's time point: baseline, week 1 (first vaccination visit). Treatment meaning: pre-vaccination baseline after standard-of-care therapy. V shed 5 bases, J shed 0 bases, and the junction held 2 bases outside the gene matches. CDR1 and CDR2 from the germline V gene are SGHVS and FNYEAQ. The CDR3 totals 16 residues. V and J are TRBV7-6 and TRBJ2-1, with 12 positions matching TRBD2. The specimen comprised PBMCs, sampled from a glioma patient treated with radiotherapy, temozolomide or both. The sequence derives from a man aged 45-65 years with glioma. In nucleotides, the CDR3 is TGTGCCAGCAGCCCGACTAGCGGGAGCTCCTACAATGAGCAGTTCTTC. Its translation: CASSPTSGSSYNEQFF.